This paragraph covers one T cell receptor beta chain sequence. Its antigen is unknown. The assay received all extracted DNA from sorted CD8+ subsets. Sequencing used immunoSEQ multiplex PCR; TCRdb keeps in-frame clones, though not all of them. The top ten hold around 0.2% of the sample, which has some 15,000 clones, approximately 94% seen once. These data are taken from a study of blood T cell dynamics during melanoma immunotherapy. The study, taken as a whole, reports: The most clonal sorted CD8+ subset, immune-effector cells, was closest to cell-free DNA CDR3 sequences. The study could not tell melanoma-specific clones from general immune activation.

Indicated time point: week 3, after first cycle of checkpoint inhibitor. Blood was drawn before treatment and at week 3 after checkpoint blockade. Germline V gene lookup returns CDR1 SNHLY and CDR2 FYNNEI. V lost 8 bases and J lost 2, with 10 bases in between. The CDR3 covers 12 residues. V usage is TRBV2 and J usage is TRBJ2-7; D gene uncertain. This receptor was obtained from a human donor with melanoma. Sequenced material: effector memory CD8+ T cells from blood, taken from a patient treated with checkpoint blockade. CDR3 residues: CASLRGTYEQYF. CDR3 DNA sequence: TGTGCCAGCTTACGAGGAACCTACGAGCAGTACTTC.